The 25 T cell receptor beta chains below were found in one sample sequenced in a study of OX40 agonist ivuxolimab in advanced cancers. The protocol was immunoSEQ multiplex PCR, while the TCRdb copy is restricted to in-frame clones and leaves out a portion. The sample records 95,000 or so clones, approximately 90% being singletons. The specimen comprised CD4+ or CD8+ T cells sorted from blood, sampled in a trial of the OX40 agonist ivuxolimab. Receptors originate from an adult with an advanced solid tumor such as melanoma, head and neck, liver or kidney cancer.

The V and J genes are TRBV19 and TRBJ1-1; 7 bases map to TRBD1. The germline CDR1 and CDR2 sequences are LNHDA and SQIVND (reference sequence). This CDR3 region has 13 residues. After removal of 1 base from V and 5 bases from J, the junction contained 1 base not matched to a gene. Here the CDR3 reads CASSIATGTEAFF. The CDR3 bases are TGTGCCAGTAGTATAGCGACAGGGACTGAAGCTTTCTTT.

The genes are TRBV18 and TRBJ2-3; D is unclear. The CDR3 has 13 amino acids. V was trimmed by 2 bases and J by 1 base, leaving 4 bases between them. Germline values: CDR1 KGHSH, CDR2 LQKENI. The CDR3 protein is CASSPVGTDTQYF. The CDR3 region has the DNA TGTGCCAGCTCACCAGTCGGCACAGATACGCAGTATTTT. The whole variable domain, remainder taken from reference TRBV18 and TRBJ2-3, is NAGVMQNPRHLVRRRGQEARLRCSPMKGHSHVYWYRQLPEEGLKFMVYLQKENIIDESGMPKERFSAEFPKEGPSILRIQQVVRGDSAAYFCASSPVGTDTQYFGPGTRLTVL.

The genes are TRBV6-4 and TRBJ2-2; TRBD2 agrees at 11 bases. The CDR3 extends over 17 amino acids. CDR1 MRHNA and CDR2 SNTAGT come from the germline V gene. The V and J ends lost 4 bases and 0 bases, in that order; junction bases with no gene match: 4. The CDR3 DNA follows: TGTGCCAGCAGTGCGGCTAGCGGGGGGCCGAACACCGGGGAGCTGTTTTTT. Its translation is CASSAASGGPNTGELFF.

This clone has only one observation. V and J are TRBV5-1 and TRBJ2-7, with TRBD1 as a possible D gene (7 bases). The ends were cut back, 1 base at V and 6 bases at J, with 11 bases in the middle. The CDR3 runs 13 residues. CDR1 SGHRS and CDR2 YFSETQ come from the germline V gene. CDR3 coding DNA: TGCGCCAGCAGCTTGTATCAGGGGGGCGAGCAGTACTTC. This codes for CASSLYQGGEQYF.

CDR3 sequence (DNA): TGTGCCAGCAGAAACCCTGGGACAGGGGCAACTGAAGCTTTCTTT. It specifies CASRNPGTGATEAFF. The chain has TRBV6-1 and TRBJ1-1, with 10 bases lining up with TRBD1. J gave up 5 bases and V 6 bases, and 9 bases lay outside the gene matches. Germline values: CDR1 MNHNS, CDR2 SASEGT. The CDR3 spans 15 residues.

CDR3 region: CASRGTGNEKLFF. The CDR3 DNA reads as TGTGCCAGCAGGGGGACAGGGAATGAAAAACTGTTTTTT. The chain links TRBV25-1 to TRBJ1-4, with 9 bases matching TRBD1. V lost 6 bases, J lost 5 bases, and 1 base stayed unmatched. The CDR3 loop spans 13 amino acids. Germline lookup yields CDR1 MGHDK and CDR2 SYGVNS.

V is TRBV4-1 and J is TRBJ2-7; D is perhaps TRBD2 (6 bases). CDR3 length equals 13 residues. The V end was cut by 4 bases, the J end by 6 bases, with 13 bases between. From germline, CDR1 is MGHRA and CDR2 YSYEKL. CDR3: CASSPLWGGEQYF. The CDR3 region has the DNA TGCGCCAGCAGCCCCTTATGGGGAGGCGAGCAGTACTTC.

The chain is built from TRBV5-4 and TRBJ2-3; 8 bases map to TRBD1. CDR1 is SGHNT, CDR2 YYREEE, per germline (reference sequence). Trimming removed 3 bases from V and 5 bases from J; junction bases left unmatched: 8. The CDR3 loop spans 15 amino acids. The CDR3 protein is CASSSRDRWGDTQYF. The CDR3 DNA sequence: TGTGCCAGCAGCTCCCGGGACAGGTGGGGAGATACGCAGTATTTT.

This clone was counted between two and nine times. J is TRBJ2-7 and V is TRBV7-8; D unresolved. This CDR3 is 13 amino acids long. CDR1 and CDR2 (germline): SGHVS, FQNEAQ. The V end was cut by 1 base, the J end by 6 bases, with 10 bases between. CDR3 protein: CASSLGVVGEQYF. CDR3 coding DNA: TGTGCCAGCAGCTTAGGGGTAGTAGGCGAGCAGTACTTC.

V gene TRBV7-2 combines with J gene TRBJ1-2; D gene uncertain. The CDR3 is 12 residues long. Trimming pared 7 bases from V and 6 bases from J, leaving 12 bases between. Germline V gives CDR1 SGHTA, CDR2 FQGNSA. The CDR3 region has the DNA TGTGCCAGCAACCTAGTGCGCCATGGCTACACCTTC. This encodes CASNLVRHGYTF.

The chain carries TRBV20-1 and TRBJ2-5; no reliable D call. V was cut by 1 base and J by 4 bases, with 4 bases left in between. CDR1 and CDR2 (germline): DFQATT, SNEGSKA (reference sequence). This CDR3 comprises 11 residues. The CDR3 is CSARAVETQYF. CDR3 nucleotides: TGCAGTGCTAGAGCCGTAGAGACCCAGTACTTC.

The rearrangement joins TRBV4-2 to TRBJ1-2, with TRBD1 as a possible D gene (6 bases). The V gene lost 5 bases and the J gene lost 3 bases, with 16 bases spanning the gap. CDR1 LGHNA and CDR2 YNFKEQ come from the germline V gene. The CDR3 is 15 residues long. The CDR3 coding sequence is TGTGCCAGCAGCTTTGTTGGGAGGGGGGACTATGGCTACACCTTC. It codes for CASSFVGRGDYGYTF.

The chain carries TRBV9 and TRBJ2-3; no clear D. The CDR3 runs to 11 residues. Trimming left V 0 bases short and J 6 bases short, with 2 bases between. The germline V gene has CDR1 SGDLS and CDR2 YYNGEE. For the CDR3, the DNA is TGTGCCAGCAGCGTAGCGGATACGCAGTATTTT. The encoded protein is CASSVADTQYF.

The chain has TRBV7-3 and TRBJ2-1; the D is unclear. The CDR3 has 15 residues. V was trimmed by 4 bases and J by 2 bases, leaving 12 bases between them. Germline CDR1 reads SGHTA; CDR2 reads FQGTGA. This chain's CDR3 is CASSSSRLTYNEQFF. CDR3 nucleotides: TGTGCCAGCAGCTCCAGCCGATTGACCTACAATGAGCAGTTCTTC.

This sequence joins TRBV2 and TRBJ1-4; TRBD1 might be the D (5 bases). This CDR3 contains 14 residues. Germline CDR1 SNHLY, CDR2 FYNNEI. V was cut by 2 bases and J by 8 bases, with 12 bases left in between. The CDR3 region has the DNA TGTGCCAGCAGTGAAAGGGGTGGAAACGAAAAACTGTTTTTT. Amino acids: CASSERGGNEKLFF.

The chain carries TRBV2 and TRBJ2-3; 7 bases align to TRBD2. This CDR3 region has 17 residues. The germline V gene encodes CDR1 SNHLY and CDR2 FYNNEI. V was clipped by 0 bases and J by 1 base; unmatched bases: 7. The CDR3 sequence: CASSEAASGAGTDTQYF. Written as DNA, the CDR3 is TGTGCCAGCAGTGAAGCGGCTAGCGGAGCAGGCACAGATACGCAGTATTTT.

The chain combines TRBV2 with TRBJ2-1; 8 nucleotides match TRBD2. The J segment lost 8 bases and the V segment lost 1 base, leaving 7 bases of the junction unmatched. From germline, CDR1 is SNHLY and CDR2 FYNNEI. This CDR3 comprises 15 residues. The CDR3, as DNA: TGTGCCAGCAGTGAAGGAGCGGGAGTAGGGGATGAGCAGTTCTTC. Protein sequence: CASSEGAGVGDEQFF.

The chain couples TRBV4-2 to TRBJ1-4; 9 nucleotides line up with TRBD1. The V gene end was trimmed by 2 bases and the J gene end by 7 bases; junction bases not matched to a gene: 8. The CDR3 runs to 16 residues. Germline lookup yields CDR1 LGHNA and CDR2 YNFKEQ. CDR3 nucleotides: TGTGCCAGCAGCCAAACCGGGACAGGGTCTAGTGAAAAACTGTTTTTT. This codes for CASSQTGTGSSEKLFF.

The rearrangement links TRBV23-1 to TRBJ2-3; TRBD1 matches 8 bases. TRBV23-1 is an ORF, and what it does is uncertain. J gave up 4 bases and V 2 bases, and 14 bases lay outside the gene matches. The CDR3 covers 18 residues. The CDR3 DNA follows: TGCGCCAGCAGTCAAAGAGGTAGAAGCGACAGGGGTTCAGATACGCAGTATTTT. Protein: CASSQRGRSDRGSDTQYF.

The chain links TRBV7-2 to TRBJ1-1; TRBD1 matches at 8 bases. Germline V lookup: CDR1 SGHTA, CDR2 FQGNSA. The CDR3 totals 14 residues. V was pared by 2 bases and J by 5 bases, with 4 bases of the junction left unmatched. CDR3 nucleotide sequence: TGTGCCAGCAGCTTAAGGACAGGGCTGACTGAAGCTTTCTTT. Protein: CASSLRTGLTEAFF. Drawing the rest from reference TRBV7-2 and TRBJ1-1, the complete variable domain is GAGVSQSPSNKVTEKGKDVELRCDPISGHTALYWYRQSLGQGLEFLIYFQGNSAPDKSGLPSDRFSAERTGGSVSTLTIQRTQQEDSAVYLCASSLRTGLTEAFFGQGTRLTVV.

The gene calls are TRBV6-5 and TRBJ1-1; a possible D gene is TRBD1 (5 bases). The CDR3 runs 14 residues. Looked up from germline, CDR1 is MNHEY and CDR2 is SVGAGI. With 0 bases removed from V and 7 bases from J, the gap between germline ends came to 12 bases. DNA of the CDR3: TGTGCCAGCAGTTACTCGAGGGGAGGAGGTGAAGCTTTCTTT. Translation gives CASSYSRGGGEAFF.

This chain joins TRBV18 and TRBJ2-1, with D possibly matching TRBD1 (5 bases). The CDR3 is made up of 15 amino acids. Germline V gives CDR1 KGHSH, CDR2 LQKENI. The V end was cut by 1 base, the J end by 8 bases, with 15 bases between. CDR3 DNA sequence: TGTGCCAGCTCACCACAGGCAGGGTCAAGCGATGAGCAGTTCTTC. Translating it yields CASSPQAGSSDEQFF.

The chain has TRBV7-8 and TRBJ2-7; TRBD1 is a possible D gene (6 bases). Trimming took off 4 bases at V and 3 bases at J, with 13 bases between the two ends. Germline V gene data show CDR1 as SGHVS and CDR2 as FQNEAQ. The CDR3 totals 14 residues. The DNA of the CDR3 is TGTGCCAGCAGCTCCGACAGGATGTTCTACGAGCAGTACTTC. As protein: CASSSDRMFYEQYF. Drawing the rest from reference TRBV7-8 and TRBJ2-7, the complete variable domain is GAGVSQSPRYKVAKRGQDVALRCDPISGHVSLFWYQQALGQGPEFLTYFQNEAQLDKSGLPSDRFFAERPEGSVSTLKIQRTQQEDSAVYLCASSSDRMFYEQYFGPGTRLTVT.

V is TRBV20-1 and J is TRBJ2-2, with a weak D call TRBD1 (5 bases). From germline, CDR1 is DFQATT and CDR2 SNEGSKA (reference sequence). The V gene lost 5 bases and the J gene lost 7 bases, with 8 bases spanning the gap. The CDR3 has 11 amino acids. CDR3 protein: CSAHRSGELFF. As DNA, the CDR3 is TGCAGTGCTCACAGGAGCGGGGAGCTGTTTTTT.

This CDR3 is CATSRDRAQETQYF. The CDR3 region has the DNA TGTGCCACCAGCAGAGATCGGGCGCAAGAGACCCAGTACTTC. V is TRBV15 and J is TRBJ2-5, with no clear D. The CDR3 is 14 amino acids. Germline V gives CDR1 LNHNV, CDR2 YYDKDF (reference sequence). V was clipped by 0 bases and J by 2 bases, with 7 bases between them.